This is a list of T cell receptor beta chains from one sample in a study. One entry per CDR3 protein results from TCRdb running MiXCR on the 5' RACE reads. Among approximately 60,000 distinct CDR3 sequences, less than 25% were seen once, and the ten largest hold about 2.9%. The source material was tumor-infiltrating Tregs sorted from the breast tumor. The receptors come from a female donor with breast cancer. The CDR3 runs from the conserved cysteine through the conserved F or W. D genes are given only for firm matches. The listing skips clone size in some rows; elsewhere it reads once, few, many or a size class.

j_gene	abundance	v_gene	d_gene	CDR3aa	CDR3nt
TRBJ2-1	few	TRBV7-9	TRBD2	CASTWAGDANEQFF	TGTGCCAGCACCTGGGCGGGAGACGCTAATGAGCAGTTCTTC
TRBJ1-2	NA	TRBV2	TRBD1	CASSSTGVFGYTF	TGTGCCAGCAGCTCCACAGGGGTGTTCGGCTACACCTTC
TRBJ2-4	few	TRBV20-1	NA	CSAKGNRALGAKNIQYF	TGCAGTGCTAAAGGAAACAGAGCCCTAGGGGCCAAAAACATTCAGTACTTC
TRBJ1-4	NA	TRBV4-1	NA	CASTLRWGNEKLFF	TGCGCCAGCACTCTCAGGTGGGGGAATGAAAAACTGTTTTTT
TRBJ2-5	many	TRBV4-1	NA	CASSQALQETQYF	TGCGCCAGCAGCCAAGCCTTGCAAGAGACCCAGTACTTC
TRBJ1-2	few	TRBV20-1	NA	CSARDPRTVYGYTF	TGCAGTGCTAGAGATCCCCGGACAGTTTATGGCTACACCTTC
TRBJ1-4	NA	TRBV5-4	NA	CASSAQAGPEKLFF	TGTGCCAGCAGCGCCCAGGCAGGCCCAGAAAAACTGTTTTTT
TRBJ2-1	NA	TRBV7-9	NA	CASSPGRSTKNEQFF	TGTGCCAGCAGCCCGGGCAGGAGCACTAAGAATGAGCAGTTCTTC
TRBJ1-1	few	TRBV4-1	NA	CASSQDRRTGGEAFF	TGCGCCAGCAGCCAAGATAGGCGGACGGGCGGGGAAGCTTTCTTT
TRBJ1-1	NA	TRBV24-1	NA	CATSDPDEKACF	TGTGCCACCAGTGATCCTGACGAGAAAGCTTGCTTT
TRBJ1-2	NA	TRBV28	NA	CASSTGGFGYTF	TGTGCCAGCAGCACCGGGGGGTTTGGCTACACCTTC
TRBJ2-3	NA	TRBV27	NA	CASSSTPFTGDTQYF	TGTGCCAGCAGTTCGACGCCCTTTACGGGAGATACGCAGTATTTT
TRBJ2-7	NA	TRBV11-2	NA	CASSSHSDSQPYEQYF	TGTGCCAGCAGCTCCCACTCTGACAGCCAGCCGTACGAGCAGTACTTC
TRBJ2-7	few	TRBV5-1	TRBD2	CASSVLAGGREQYF	TGCGCCAGCAGCGTCTTAGCGGGAGGGCGAGAGCAGTACTTC
TRBJ1-4	NA	TRBV20-1	NA	CSARDGRGLEKLFF	TGCAGTGCTAGAGATGGCAGGGGACTTGAAAAACTGTTTTTT
TRBJ2-1	few	TRBV5-1	TRBD2	CASRASGDNEQFF	TGCGCCAGCAGGGCTAGCGGGGACAATGAGCAGTTCTTC
TRBJ1-5	many	TRBV20-1	NA	CSARGSLQGTGQPQHF	TGCAGTGCTAGAGGCTCGCTACAGGGAACCGGTCAGCCCCAGCATTTT
TRBJ2-4	NA	TRBV6-1	NA	CASMDYLGNIQYF	TGTGCCAGCATGGACTATCTGGGCAACATTCAGTACTTC
TRBJ2-3	many	TRBV29-1	NA	CSVARGGTTDTQYF	TGCAGCGTTGCAAGGGGCGGTACGACAGATACGCAGTATTTT
TRBJ2-3	NA	TRBV6-2/TRBV6-3	NA	CASSYGRLDPSDTQYF	TGTGCCAGCAGTTACGGGCGACTAGATCCTTCAGATACGCAGTATTTT
TRBJ2-1	few	TRBV27	NA	CASKQGYNEQFF	TGTGCCAGCAAACAGGGCTACAATGAGCAGTTCTTC
TRBJ2-1	few	TRBV4-3	TRBD2	CASSQEGGMNGGQFF	TGCGCCAGCAGCCAAGAGGGGGGGATGAACGGGGGGCAGTTCTTC
TRBJ2-7	NA	TRBV20-1	NA	CSATAGSISYEQYF	TGCAGTGCTACTGCGGGGTCTATCTCCTACGAGCAGTACTTC
TRBJ1-1	NA	TRBV12-3/TRBV12-4	NA	CASSFKANTEAFF	TGTGCCAGCAGTTTCAAAGCGAACACTGAAGCTTTCTTT
TRBJ2-3	NA	TRBV24-1	NA	CATSQTGRGSTDTQYF	TGTGCCACCAGTCAAACGGGCCGGGGAAGCACAGATACGCAGTATTTT
TRBJ2-1	NA	TRBV4-1	TRBD2	CASSQDTLLAGGRNEQFF	TGCGCCAGCAGCCAAGATACCCTACTAGCGGGAGGTCGAAATGAGCAGTTCTTC
TRBJ2-2	NA	TRBV3-1	TRBD2	CASSQRSGLAPIGELFF	TGTGCCAGCAGCCAACGTTCCGGACTAGCACCGATCGGGGAGCTGTTTTTT
TRBJ2-7	many	TRBV7-2	NA	CASSLGGGSTNEQYF	TGTGCCAGCAGCCTGGGCGGCGGCAGTACAAACGAGCAGTACTTC
TRBJ2-1	few	TRBV5-1	NA	CASSSGGGQYEQFF	TGCGCCAGCAGCTCTGGAGGGGGACAGTACGAGCAGTTCTTC
TRBJ1-5	few	TRBV28	NA	CASSSDIYNQPQHF	TGTGCCAGCAGTTCCGACATATACAATCAGCCCCAGCATTTT
TRBJ2-7	NA	TRBV7-2	TRBD2	CASSSFAGVEDEQYF	TGTGCCAGCAGCTCCTTTGCGGGAGTAGAGGACGAGCAGTACTTC
TRBJ2-7	NA	TRBV29-1	NA	CSVVDQAETYEQYF	TGCAGCGTTGTAGATCAGGCCGAGACCTACGAGCAGTACTTC
TRBJ2-5	few	TRBV4-1	TRBD1	CASSGGGTVNSEETQYF	TGCGCCAGCTCAGGGGGCGGGACTGTGAATTCTGAGGAGACCCAGTACTTC
TRBJ1-6	NA	TRBV3-1	NA	CASSPTQLGSRSPLHF	TGTGCCAGCAGCCCAACGCAGTTGGGGAGTAGGTCACCCCTCCACTTT
TRBJ2-5	NA	TRBV28	TRBD2	CASSTTSGRGETQYF	TGTGCCAGCAGCACAACTAGCGGGAGAGGGGAGACCCAGTACTTC
TRBJ1-2	many	TRBV5-1	TRBD1	CASLNLQGTMGYTF	TGCGCCAGTCTAAACTTACAGGGGACTATGGGCTACACCTTC
TRBJ2-5	NA	TRBV14	TRBD2	CASSLQTGGETQYF	TGTGCCAGCAGCTTACAAACGGGGGGTGAGACCCAGTACTTC
TRBJ1-1	NA	TRBV12-3/TRBV12-4	NA	CASSRTMRAFF	TGTGCCAGCAGCCGGACTATGAGGGCTTTCTTT
TRBJ1-6	few	TRBV25-1	NA	CASSEDFGKNNSPLHF	TGTGCCAGCAGTGAAGATTTCGGGAAGAATAATTCACCCCTCCACTTT
TRBJ1-5	NA	TRBV20-1	TRBD1	CSARALDRGLPNQPQPF	TGCAGTGCTAGAGCCCTGGACAGGGGGCTCCCTAATCAGCCCCAGCCTTTT
TRBJ2-7	many	TRBV6-6	TRBD1	CASSGTGSEQYF	TGTGCCAGCAGTGGGACAGGGAGCGAGCAGTACTTC
TRBJ1-2	NA	TRBV20-1	NA	CSARDPPGGYTF	TGCAGTGCTAGAGACCCCCCAGGGGGCTACACCTTC
TRBJ2-5	NA	TRBV20-1	NA	CSAKDSRYQETQYF	TGCAGTGCTAAAGACAGTAGGTACCAAGAGACCCAGTACTTC
TRBJ1-2	few	TRBV14	NA	CASSQRRRGFTF	TGTGCCAGCAGCCAGAGGAGACGGGGCTTCACCTTC
TRBJ1-2	NA	TRBV6-1	NA	CASRSSPGTRNYGYTF	TGTGCCAGCAGATCTTCCCCCGGGACACGGAACTATGGCTACACCTTC
TRBJ2-7	many	TRBV5-1	TRBD2	CASSLVVREDEQYF	TGCGCCAGCAGCTTGGTCGTGCGGGAGGACGAGCAGTACTTC
TRBJ2-3	NA	TRBV24-1	NA	CATSGPGDIGPDTQYF	TGTGCCACCAGTGGCCCCGGGGACATAGGTCCAGATACGCAGTATTTT
TRBJ1-1	few	TRBV29-1	NA	CSVGSDNEAFF	TGCAGCGTTGGGAGTGACAATGAAGCTTTCTTT
TRBJ1-6	few	TRBV20-1	TRBD1	CSARLSGGAYNSPLHF	TGCAGTGCTAGATTATCAGGGGGCGCCTATAATTCACCCCTCCACTTT
TRBJ1-2	many	TRBV6-1	NA	CASSEVGRHGYTF	TGTGCCAGCAGTGAAGTAGGGCGGCATGGCTACACCTTC
TRBJ1-5	once	TRBV19	TRBD1	CASTTQGNQPQHF	TGTGCCAGTACCACACAGGGGAATCAGCCCCAGCATTTT
TRBJ1-2	NA	TRBV5-1	NA	CASRIGTRNGNTF	TGCGCCAGCAGAATCGGGACAAGGAACGGGAACACCTTC
TRBJ1-6	NA	TRBV9	TRBD1	CASNRQGALNSPLHF	TGTGCCAGCAACAGACAGGGGGCGTTAAATTCACCCCTCCACTTT